A single T cell receptor (beta chain) is shown here with its context. Its specificity is not known. The sample comes from a study of cytomegalovirus exposure and HLA in healthy donors. At the level of the study: Clustering assigned 70% to 90% of the roughly 430 genotyped donors to the Caucasian-associated ancestry cluster. Broader study findings: By HLA locus, TCR association rates varied in a later analysis, with DRB1 showing the most and HLA-C the fewest. TCR beta chain V- and J-gene trimming was linked, in a later analysis, to a missense variant in DCLRE1C. As a later analysis revealed, most CMV-associated TCR beta chains appeared HLA-restricted.

The CDR3 length is 14 residues. Germline values: CDR1 MNHEY, CDR2 SMNVEV (reference sequence). Trimming shortened V by 5 bases and J by 0 bases, and 10 bases separated the two germline ends. With 60 Vbeta and 13 Jbeta primers, the PCR was carried out. Sequencing was performed with immunoSEQ multiplex PCR; in TCRdb, only in-frame clones are kept and a portion is missing. Among more than 150,000 clones, more than 60% were seen once, and the ten largest hold 2.5% to 4%. This chain links TRBV27 with TRBJ2-5; D is possibly TRBD1 (6 bases). The sample comprised PBMCs. This TCR came from a woman aged 50 to 60 in good health and CMV-seropositive. In DNA form, the CDR3 reads TGTGCCAGCAGTCGGACAGCGTACCAAGAGACCCAGTACTTC. Translated, it gives CASSRTAYQETQYF.